The 28 T cell receptor beta chains listed next were all sequenced from one sample in a study of T cell responses to AZD1222 COVID-19 vaccine. Some clones are missing from TCRdb's copy, which holds only in-frame ones; the method was immunoSEQ multiplex PCR. The repertoire holds about 110,000 clones, with 70% to 90% as singletons. The sample in question was peripheral blood, obtained on day 0 of AZD1222 vaccination. The receptors were sampled from an adult in good health.

This clone has more than one count but fewer than ten. The chain couples TRBV5-1 to TRBJ2-1; 11 positions match TRBD1. The junction had 4 bases not matched to a gene; V was cut back by 4 bases and J by 7 bases. Per germline, CDR1 SGHRS and CDR2 YFSETQ. The CDR3 consists of 14 residues. The DNA of the CDR3 is TGCGCCAGCAGCGGACAGGGGGCGGATAATGAGCAGTTCTTC. Its translation is CASSGQGADNEQFF.

This clone has more than one count but fewer than ten. The V call is TRBV2, the J call TRBJ2-3; D is undetermined. The V gene lost 4 bases and the J gene lost 4 bases, with 12 bases spanning the gap. Germline-derived CDR1 and CDR2 are SNHLY and FYNNEI. The CDR3 length is 14 residues. The CDR3 loop reads CASSAASGADTQYF. The CDR3 DNA reads TGTGCCAGCAGTGCGGCTAGTGGTGCAGATACGCAGTATTTT.

In DNA form, the CDR3 reads TGTGCCAGCAGCCCCTTAGACACTGAAGCTTTCTTT. Amino acids: CASSPLDTEAFF. The chain links TRBV28 to TRBJ1-1; D is unresolved. The CDR3 spans 12 residues. In germline, CDR1 is MDHEN, CDR2 SYDVKM. V was pared by 6 bases and J by 3 bases, with 8 bases between.

This clone was seen only once. CDR3 DNA sequence: TGCGCCAGCAGCGGAACAGGGGGCCATGAGCAGTTCTTC. It encodes CASSGTGGHEQFF. The chain has TRBV5-1 and TRBJ2-1; 9 nucleotides line up with TRBD1. V shed 4 bases and J 8 bases; nucleotides not matched to a gene: 4. The germline V gene encodes CDR1 SGHRS and CDR2 YFSETQ. CDR3 size: 13 residues.

The V gene is TRBV9, the J gene TRBJ1-2; D is perhaps TRBD1 (5 bases). There are 15 residues in the CDR3. Trimming pared 3 bases from V and 4 bases from J, leaving 16 bases between. Germline V gene lookup returns CDR1 SGDLS and CDR2 YYNGEE. The CDR3 spells CASSANLEQGYGYTF. The CDR3 DNA reads TGTGCCAGCAGCGCCAATCTCGAGCAGGGCTATGGCTACACCTTC.

The genes are TRBV5-1 and TRBJ2-1; TRBD2 matches at 16 bases. The CDR3 has 18 amino acids. V was clipped by 4 bases and J by 3 bases; unmatched bases: 7. Germline lookup yields CDR1 SGHRS and CDR2 YFSETQ. The CDR3 reads CASSPGLAGGPGYNEQFF. The CDR3 coding sequence is TGCGCCAGCAGCCCGGGACTAGCGGGAGGGCCGGGCTACAATGAGCAGTTCTTC.

CDR3 in amino acids: CASSPGTAVTNYGYTF. The CDR3 DNA is TGTGCCAGCAGCCCCGGGACAGCCGTTACTAACTATGGCTACACCTTC. The chain is built from TRBV5-8 and TRBJ1-2, with 7 bases aligning to TRBD1. V shed 4 bases, J shed 0 bases, and the junction held 9 bases outside the gene matches. The CDR3 has 16 residues. Germline-derived CDR1 and CDR2 are SGHTS and YDEGEE.

The chain couples TRBV11-2 to TRBJ2-7; 10 bases align to TRBD2. The CDR3 contains 16 residues. Looked up from germline, CDR1 is SGHAT and CDR2 is FQNNGV. The trim removed 1 base at V and 3 bases at J, leaving 6 bases unmatched. DNA of the CDR3: TGTGCCAGCAGCTTAGGGGCTAGCGGGAGTATCTACGAGCAGTACTTC. It specifies CASSLGASGSIYEQYF.

CDR3 residues: CAISAGLEETQYF. For the CDR3, the DNA is TGTGCCATCAGTGCAGGACTAGAGGAGACCCAGTACTTC. This sequence joins TRBV10-3 and TRBJ2-5, with 7 bases identical to TRBD2. CDR1 is ENHRY, CDR2 SYGVKD, per germline. V lost 4 bases, J lost 5 bases, and 4 bases stayed unmatched. This CDR3 has 13 amino acids.

V gene TRBV30 combines with J gene TRBJ1-2; D is uncertain. The V gene lost 0 bases and the J gene lost 8 bases, with 10 bases spanning the gap. Germline CDR1 reads GTSNPN; CDR2 reads SVGIG (reference sequence). CDR3 length: 12 amino acids. The CDR3 DNA reads as TGTGCCTGGAGTGTCGGCGGGAGCGGCTACACCTTC. Translating gives CAWSVGGSGYTF.

The chain links TRBV3-1 (or the pseudogene TRBV3-2) to TRBJ2-3, with 7 nucleotides matching TRBD2. This CDR3 is built from 15 residues. CDR1 and CDR2 from the germline V gene are LGHDT and YNNKEL (reference sequence). Losses at the gene ends were 2 bases for V and 8 bases for J; bases not matched to a gene: 10. The CDR3 sequence: CASSQQQAGRATQYF. For the CDR3, the DNA is TGTGCCAGCAGCCAACAACAGGCGGGGAGGGCTACGCAGTATTTT.

The gene calls are TRBV18 and TRBJ1-2; D uncertain. The V end lost 3 bases, the J end lost 8 bases, and 10 bases lay between the germline ends. Per the germline V gene, CDR1 is KGHSH and CDR2 is LQKENI. The CDR3 is 12 amino acids. In DNA form, the CDR3 reads TGTGCCAGCTCACCGGGCTTGGGGGGCTACACCTTC. This codes for CASSPGLGGYTF.

The chain links TRBV12-3 or TRBV12-4 to TRBJ1-2; D unresolved. The CDR3 covers 13 residues. Trimming pared 7 bases from V and 0 bases from J, leaving 9 bases between. CDR3 region: CASTRGTNYGYTF. The CDR3 DNA reads TGTGCCAGCACCAGAGGAACTAACTATGGCTACACCTTC.

The rearrangement joins TRBV5-1 to TRBJ2-1, with 7 bases identical to TRBD1. CDR1 is SGHRS and CDR2 is YFSETQ in the germline V gene. This CDR3 is built from 15 residues. The ends lost 0 bases at V and 3 bases at J; junction bases unmatched: 3. The CDR3 loop is CASSLEGGDYNEQFF. For the CDR3, the DNA is TGCGCCAGCAGCTTGGAAGGGGGCGACTACAATGAGCAGTTCTTC.

This clone has a single count. This sequence joins TRBV14 and TRBJ2-5, with 9 bases aligning to TRBD1. J lost 1 base, V lost 1 base, and 10 bases had no gene match. CDR1 SGHDN and CDR2 FVKESK come from the germline V gene. The CDR3 runs to 18 residues. The CDR3 DNA follows: TGTGCCAGCAGCCAAGGAAGGGGGGGACAGGGATTCCAAGAGACCCAGTACTTC. Translation: CASSQGRGGQGFQETQYF.

The rearrangement links TRBV19 to TRBJ1-1; 10 bases align to TRBD1. Per germline, CDR1 LNHDA and CDR2 SQIVND (reference sequence). V lost 4 bases to trimming and J lost 4 bases; unmatched junction nucleotides: 9. The CDR3 length is 16 residues. The CDR3 spells CASSTGQGRGSTEAFF. The CDR3 DNA follows: TGTGCCAGTAGTACGGGACAGGGGAGGGGCAGCACTGAAGCTTTCTTT.

Turning to this clone: At one boundary the junction diverges from the germline segment, which might be a read error. The chain uses TRBV7-9 and TRBJ2-7, with TRBD1 as a possible D gene (5 bases). CDR1 is SEHNR and CDR2 is FQNEAQ in the germline V gene (reference sequence). The CDR3 spans 17 residues. The CDR3 sequence: CASSLGKGSLATYEQYF. DNA for the CDR3: TGTGCCAGCAGTTTAGGAAAGGGGTCCCTGGCGACCTACGAGCAGTACTTC.

The genes are TRBV5-4 and TRBJ2-3; the match to TRBD2 covers 15 bases. Per germline, CDR1 SGHNT and CDR2 YYREEE (reference sequence). Germline trimming cut 2 bases from V and 0 bases from J; bases unmatched to any gene: 10. The CDR3 runs 20 residues. Here the CDR3 reads CASSFGTSGGPTISTDTQYF. In DNA, the CDR3 is TGTGCCAGCAGCTTTGGGACTAGCGGGGGGCCCACTATTAGCACAGATACGCAGTATTTT.

The sample holds a few counts of this clone. In the same sample, other DNA sequences code for this CDR3. V usage is TRBV18 and J usage is TRBJ2-3; possible D gene TRBD2, 7 bases. Germline lookup yields CDR1 KGHSH and CDR2 LQKENI. The CDR3 contains 15 residues. V was pared by 3 bases and J by 6 bases, with 16 bases between. CDR3 in DNA: TGTGCCAGCTCACCTCAGACGGGGGGCCGGGATACGCAGTATTTT. Translation: CASSPQTGGRDTQYF.

This chain links TRBV5-1 with TRBJ1-4, with TRBD1 matching over 10 bases. The V segment lost 1 base and the J segment 6 bases; nucleotides outside the gene matches: 6. This CDR3 is 16 amino acids long. In germline, CDR1 is SGHRS, CDR2 YFSETQ. The CDR3 sequence: CASSLPMGTGDEKLFF. CDR3 coding DNA: TGCGCCAGCAGCTTGCCCATGGGGACAGGGGATGAAAAACTGTTTTTT.

The chain recombines TRBV3-1 (or the pseudogene TRBV3-2) with TRBJ2-2, with D possibly called TRBD1 or TRBD2 (5 bases each). Germline CDR1 LGHDT, CDR2 YNNKEL (reference sequence). This CDR3 comprises 15 residues. V was shortened by 4 bases and J by 5 bases, with 14 bases between the two germline ends. CDR3 amino acids: CASSPRDLVTGELFF. DNA of the CDR3: TGTGCCAGCAGCCCCCGGGACCTCGTGACCGGGGAGCTGTTTTTT.

The chain couples TRBV11-1 to TRBJ2-1, with TRBD2 identical over 13 bases. Germline assignment: CDR1 SGHAT and CDR2 FQDESV (reference sequence). The V gene end was trimmed by 4 bases and the J gene end by 6 bases; junction bases not matched to a gene: 3. The CDR3 totals 15 residues. The CDR3 loop is CASSSGTSGINEQFF. CDR3 in DNA: TGTGCCAGCAGCTCCGGGACTAGCGGGATCAATGAGCAGTTCTTC.

The V and J genes are TRBV7-9 and TRBJ1-2, with D possibly being TRBD1 (6 bases). V was cut by 5 bases and J by 8 bases, with 27 bases left in between. The CDR3 has 17 residues. Germline-derived CDR1 and CDR2 are SEHNR and FQNEAQ (reference sequence). The CDR3 spells CASSTSSDRSFSDGYTF. CDR3 nucleotide sequence: TGTGCCAGCAGCACCTCTTCCGACAGGAGTTTTTCCGACGGCTACACCTTC.

This rearrangement joins TRBV7-3 to TRBJ2-5; D remains unclear. From germline, CDR1 is SGHTA and CDR2 FQGTGA. The V gene lost 5 bases and the J gene lost 5 bases, with 15 bases spanning the gap. The CDR3 loop spans 14 amino acids. Here the CDR3 reads CASSARGRDETQYF. The CDR3 DNA follows: TGTGCCAGCAGCGCTCGTGGGCGAGACGAGACCCAGTACTTC.

The V gene is TRBV19, the J gene TRBJ2-3; TRBD2 is a possible D gene (6 bases). CDR1 is LNHDA and CDR2 is SQIVND in the germline V gene (reference sequence). The CDR3 is made up of 16 amino acids. V gave up 7 bases and J gave up 3 bases, with 20 bases separating them. In DNA, the CDR3 is TGTGCCAGTACTCCGCGGCCAGCGGGTGGGACAGATACGCAGTATTTT. Translation gives CASTPRPAGGTDTQYF.

The chain combines TRBV6-5 with TRBJ1-5, with 7 nucleotides matching TRBD1. V shed 6 bases and J 2 bases; nucleotides not matched to a gene: 7. CDR3 length: 15 amino acids. The germline gives CDR1 MNHEY, CDR2 SVGAGI. This chain's CDR3 is CASSDFGQGNQPQHF. CDR3 DNA: TGTGCCAGCAGCGACTTCGGACAGGGCAATCAGCCCCAGCATTTT.

V and J are TRBV7-2 and TRBJ2-1, with 16 nucleotides matching TRBD2. The CDR3 is 16 amino acids. V trimming: 0 bases; J trimming: 9 bases; junction bases outside the gene matches: 2. In germline, CDR1 is SGHTA, CDR2 FQGNSA. CDR3 DNA sequence: TGTGCCAGCAGCTTAGCTGGGACTAGCGGGGGGGGTGAGCAGTTCTTC. Translating gives CASSLAGTSGGGEQFF.

The chain employs TRBV19 and TRBJ1-5, with D unresolved. CDR3 length: 11 residues. In germline, CDR1 is LNHDA, CDR2 SQIVND (reference sequence). V was pared by 3 bases and J by 9 bases, with 6 bases between. CDR3 DNA sequence: TGTGCCAGTAGTATGGGTCCGCCCCAGCATTTT. Translation gives CASSMGPPQHF. The full variable domain, completed using reference TRBV19 and TRBJ1-5, is DGGITQSPKYLFRKEGQNVTLSCEQNLNHDAMYWYRQDPGQGLRLIYYSQIVNDFQKGDIAEGYSVSREKKESFPLTVTSAQKNPTAFYLCASSMGPPQHFGDGTRLSIL.